The clone carrying this T cell receptor (beta chain) was counted a few times. TCRdb itself ran the reads through MiXCR, one entry per CDR3 protein. Here the sample spans about 740,000 distinct CDR3 sequences, 35% to 45% being singletons. Unmatched junction bases numbered 2, after V lost 5 bases and J lost 2 bases. Germline V gene lookup returns CDR1 MNHNS and CDR2 SASEGT. This CDR3 spans 13 amino acids. The data belong to a study of T cell repertoires in cytomegalovirus infection. Sequenced material: PBMCs. The chain links TRBV6-1 to TRBJ2-5; TRBD2 matches 7 bases. The TCR was taken from a human donor in good health (CMV status not recorded). Some clones in this sample may be carry-over from other donors' samples. DNA for the CDR3: TGTGCCAGCAGTACCGGGGGGCAAGAGACCCAGTACTTC. This codes for CASSTGGQETQYF.